Below are 16 T cell receptor beta chains sequenced from a single sample in a study of blood T cell repertoires in COVID-19. Repertoires were generated with immunoSEQ multiplex PCR, while TCRdb's copy carries only in-frame clones and drops some. Here the sample spans some 290,000 clones, more than 85% being singletons. Sequencing was done on a sample of PBMCs or T cells enriched from blood (not recorded which). The receptors come from a young woman who had been exposed to COVID-19.

V gene TRBV19 combines with J gene TRBJ1-2, with a possible D match to TRBD1 (5 bases). Germline V gene data show CDR1 as LNHDA and CDR2 as SQIVND (reference sequence). This CDR3 spans 12 amino acids. Trimming took 8 bases from V and 4 from J, leaving 11 bases between them. The CDR3 region is CASQGFGYGYTF. The CDR3, as DNA: TGTGCCAGTCAGGGCTTCGGCTATGGCTACACCTTC.

The rearrangement uses TRBV5-6 and TRBJ1-5; D unresolved. The CDR3 loop spans 14 amino acids. V gave up 4 bases and J gave up 1 base, with 9 bases separating them. Germline CDR1 is SGHDT and CDR2 is YYEEEE. The CDR3 sequence: CASSRSGSNQPQHF. The CDR3 region has the DNA TGTGCCAGCAGCCGGTCGGGGAGCAATCAGCCCCAGCATTTT. The variable domain in full, completed from reference TRBV5-6 and TRBJ1-5, reads DAGVTQSPTHLIKTRGQQVTLRCSPKSGHDTVSWYQQALGQGPQFIFQYYEEEERQRGNFPDRFSGHQFPNYSSELNVNALLLGDSALYLCASSRSGSNQPQHFGDGTRLSIL.

The genes are TRBV11-2 and TRBJ2-2, with 7 bases lining up with TRBD1. From germline, CDR1 is SGHAT and CDR2 FQNNGV. Losses at the gene ends were 5 bases for V and 7 bases for J; bases not matched to a gene: 10. The CDR3 runs to 15 residues. CDR3 sequence reads: CASSVQTGLNGELFF. The CDR3, as DNA: TGTGCCAGCAGCGTACAGACAGGGCTTAACGGGGAGCTGTTTTTT.

The V and J genes are TRBV28 and TRBJ2-7; 7 nucleotides agree with TRBD1. This CDR3 comprises 12 residues. Trimming at V came to 4 bases and at J to 7 bases, leaving 4 bases not matched to a gene. Germline CDR1 reads MDHEN; CDR2 reads SYDVKM. The CDR3 spells CASSSTGLEQYF. The DNA of the CDR3 is TGTGCCAGCAGTTCGACAGGGTTGGAGCAGTACTTC.

The rearrangement joins TRBV5-1 to TRBJ2-5, with a weak D call TRBD2 (5 bases). The CDR3 is 14 residues long. With 0 bases removed from V and 5 bases from J, the gap between germline ends came to 11 bases. Germline CDR1 and CDR2: SGHRS and YFSETQ. Here the CDR3 reads CASSLAGMWETQYF. Here the CDR3 DNA reads TGCGCCAGCAGCTTGGCGGGAATGTGGGAGACCCAGTACTTC.

This clone occurred once. This chain uses TRBV7-9 with TRBJ2-7, with 9 bases aligning to TRBD2. The CDR3 has 15 amino acids. Germline CDR1 is SEHNR and CDR2 is FQNEAQ (reference sequence). After removal of 10 bases from V and 0 bases from J, the junction contained 10 bases not matched to a gene. The CDR3 here is CANRELAGSSYEQYF. CDR3 DNA sequence: TGTGCCAATCGAGAGCTAGCGGGGAGCTCCTACGAGCAGTACTTC. Filled out from reference TRBV7-9 and TRBJ2-7, the complete variable domain reads DTGVSQNPRHKITKRGQNVTFRCDPISEHNRLYWYRQTLGQGPEFLTYFQNEAQLEKSRLLSDRFSAERPKGSFSTLEIQRTEQGDSAMYLCANRELAGSSYEQYFGPGTRLTVT.

V usage is TRBV3-1 (or the pseudogene TRBV3-2) and J usage is TRBJ1-2, with no clear D. This CDR3 is built from 14 residues. V shed 0 bases and J shed 4 bases, with 9 bases lying between them. Germline lookup yields CDR1 LGHDT and CDR2 YNNKEL (reference sequence). CDR3 DNA sequence: TGTGCCAGCAGCCAAGATCGGGTTCTCTATGGCTACACCTTC. Protein: CASSQDRVLYGYTF.

This clone was recorded once. The chain carries TRBV7-9 and TRBJ2-3, with TRBD2 matching over 12 bases. The J segment lost 4 bases and the V segment lost 5 bases, leaving 4 bases of the junction unmatched. CDR3 length equals 15 residues. Germline CDR1 SEHNR, CDR2 FQNEAQ (reference sequence). The CDR3 sequence is CASSPSGGAPDTQYF. CDR3 nucleotide sequence: TGTGCCAGCAGCCCTAGCGGGGGGGCCCCAGATACGCAGTATTTT.

The chain couples TRBV19 to TRBJ2-7; TRBD2 matches at 13 bases. With V trimmed by 3 bases and J by 6 bases, 2 bases remained unmatched. This CDR3 has 14 residues. From germline, CDR1 is LNHDA and CDR2 SQIVND (reference sequence). The CDR3 coding sequence is TGTGCCAGTAGTATGGGACTAGCGGGGACCGAGCAGTACTTC. Translating gives CASSMGLAGTEQYF.

The genes are TRBV7-2 and TRBJ1-2; D may be TRBD1 (6 bases). CDR1 SGHTA and CDR2 FQGNSA come from the germline V gene. The V end was cut by 5 bases, the J end by 0 bases, with 13 bases between. CDR3 length: 15 residues. The CDR3 DNA follows: TGTGCCAGCAGCGCGTGGACAGCCTCTAACTATGGCTACACCTTC. Its protein is CASSAWTASNYGYTF.

This rearrangement joins TRBV2 to TRBJ1-1; D remains unclear. V gave up 8 bases and J gave up 1 base, with 11 bases separating them. Germline values: CDR1 SNHLY, CDR2 FYNNEI. The CDR3 runs 13 residues. The CDR3 loop reads CASELRSNTEAFF. CDR3 nucleotides: TGTGCCAGCGAGTTACGGTCGAACACTGAAGCTTTCTTT.

The rearrangement joins TRBV10-3 to TRBJ1-3; TRBD1 agrees at 9 bases. V lost 11 bases to trimming and J lost 4 bases; unmatched junction nucleotides: 18. The CDR3 is 17 amino acids. Germline loops: CDR1 ENHRY, CDR2 SYGVKD. Here the CDR3 reads CAGRDREGVSSGNTIYF. In DNA form, the CDR3 reads TGTGCCGGAAGGGACAGGGAAGGGGTATCTTCCGGAAACACCATATATTTT.

Written as DNA, the CDR3 is TGTGCCAGCAGCTTAGTTGGGTTAGCGGGGGGGCGTAACTACGAGCAGTACTTC. This sequence encodes CASSLVGLAGGRNYEQYF. The J gene is TRBJ2-7, the V gene TRBV7-2; TRBD2 matches at 11 bases. Germline assignment: CDR1 SGHTA and CDR2 FQGNSA. Trimming took 1 base from V and 3 from J; bases not matched to a gene: 11. The CDR3 contains 18 residues.

The chain recombines TRBV6-4 with TRBJ2-7; 14 bases match TRBD2. The CDR3 totals 21 residues. Per the germline V gene, CDR1 is MRHNA and CDR2 is SNTAGT. V lost 0 bases to trimming and J lost 2 bases; unmatched junction nucleotides: 15. CDR3 loop: CASSDSTRSRTSGGPTYEQYF. CDR3 in DNA: TGTGCCAGCAGTGACTCGACCAGGTCTAGGACTAGCGGGGGGCCAACCTACGAGCAGTACTTC.

The chain recombines TRBV5-5 with TRBJ1-6; 7 bases are shared with TRBD1. In germline, CDR1 is SGHKS, CDR2 YYEKEE (reference sequence). After removal of 1 base from V and 4 bases from J, the junction contained 8 bases not matched to a gene. There are 17 residues in the CDR3. The CDR3 region is CASSLNSGTVYNSPLHF. In DNA, the CDR3 is TGTGCCAGCAGCTTGAACTCCGGGACAGTTTATAATTCACCCCTCCACTTT.

V usage is TRBV24-1 and J usage is TRBJ1-3, with D maybe TRBD1 (6 bases). The CDR3 totals 14 residues. CDR1 and CDR2 from the germline V gene are KGHDR and SFDVKD. Trimming cost V 6 bases and J 0 bases, with 8 bases left between them. This CDR3 reads CATSQGNSGNTIYF. CDR3 sequence (DNA): TGTGCCACCAGTCAGGGGAACTCTGGAAACACCATATATTTT.